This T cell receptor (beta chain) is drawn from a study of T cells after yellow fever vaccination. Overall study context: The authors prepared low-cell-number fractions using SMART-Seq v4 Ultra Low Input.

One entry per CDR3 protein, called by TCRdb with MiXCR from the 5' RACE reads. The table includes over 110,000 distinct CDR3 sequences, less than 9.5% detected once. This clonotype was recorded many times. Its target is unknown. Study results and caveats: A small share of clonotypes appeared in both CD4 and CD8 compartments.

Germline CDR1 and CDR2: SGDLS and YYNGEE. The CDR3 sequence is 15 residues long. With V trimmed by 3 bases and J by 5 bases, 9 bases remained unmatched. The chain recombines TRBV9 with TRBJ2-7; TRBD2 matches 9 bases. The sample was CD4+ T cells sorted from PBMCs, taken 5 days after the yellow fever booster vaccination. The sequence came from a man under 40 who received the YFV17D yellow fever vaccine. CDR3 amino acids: CASSAISGSTHEQYF. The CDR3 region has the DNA TGTGCCAGCAGCGCCATTAGCGGGAGTACCCACGAGCAGTACTTC.